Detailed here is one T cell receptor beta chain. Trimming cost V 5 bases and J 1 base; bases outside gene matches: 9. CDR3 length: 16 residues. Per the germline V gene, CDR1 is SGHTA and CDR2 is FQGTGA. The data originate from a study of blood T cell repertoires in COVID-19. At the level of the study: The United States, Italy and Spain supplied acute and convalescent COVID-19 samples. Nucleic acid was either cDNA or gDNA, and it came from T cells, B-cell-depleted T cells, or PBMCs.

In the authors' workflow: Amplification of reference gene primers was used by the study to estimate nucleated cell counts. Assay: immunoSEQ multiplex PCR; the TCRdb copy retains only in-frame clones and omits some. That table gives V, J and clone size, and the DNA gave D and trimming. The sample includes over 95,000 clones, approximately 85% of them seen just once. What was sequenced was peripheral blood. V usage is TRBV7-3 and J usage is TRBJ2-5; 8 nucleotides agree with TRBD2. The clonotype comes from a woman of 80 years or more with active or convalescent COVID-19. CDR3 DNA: TGTGCCAGCAGCCCCGGGGCCACTAGCGGCCAAGAGACCCAGTACTTC. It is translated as CASSPGATSGQETQYF.